The 21 T cell receptor beta chains given below trace back to one sample, sequenced in a study of CD8+CD57+ T cells in acquired aplastic anemia. TCR beta VDJ and CDR3 profiling used genomic DNA as template. TCRdb reanalysed the reads using MiXCR and keeps one entry per CDR3 protein. The sample contains roughly 80,000 distinct CDR3 sequences, 70% of which appear only once. Patients chosen for sequencing had shown CD8+CD57+ cell expansion by flow cytometry. The sequencing sample was made of sorted CD4+, CD8+, or CD8+CD57+ T cells (not recorded which) from PBMCs. The receptor source for this set is a human donor with aplastic anemia.

The V call is TRBV20-1, the J call TRBJ1-2; D uncertain. The CDR3 totals 13 residues. The V gene's germline CDR1 is DFQATT and CDR2 SNEGSKA (reference sequence). V lost 6 bases and J lost 0, with 11 bases in between. The CDR3: CSAQTIPNYGYTF. The CDR3 nucleotides are TGCAGTGCCCAAACTATACCTAACTATGGCTACACCTTC.

This clonotype was counted at least ten times. This sequence joins TRBV29-1 and TRBJ2-7; 8 positions agree with TRBD2. This CDR3 has 16 residues. V lost 5 bases and J lost 2; bases outside the gene matches: 14. Germline-derived CDR1 and CDR2 are SQVTM and ANQGSEA. The CDR3 protein is CSVRGLGAFSTYEQYF. Written as DNA, the CDR3 is TGCAGCGTTAGGGGACTAGGTGCATTTTCTACCTACGAGCAGTACTTC.

As regards this clonotype: The junction does not match germline at one end; this may be a read error. The J gene is TRBJ1-3, the V gene TRBV11-1; no reliable D call. Germline CDR1 and CDR2: SGHAT and FQDESV (reference sequence). The CDR3 runs 16 residues. CDR3 residues: CASSYPLGRDGDTIYF. CDR3 DNA sequence: TGTGCCAGCAGCTACCCTCTCGGGAGGGATGGAGACACCATATATTTT. Full variable domain (missing parts from reference TRBV11-1 and TRBJ1-3): EAEVAQSPRYKITEKSQAVAFWCDPISGHATLYWYRQILGQGPELLVQFQDESVVDDSQLPKDRFSAERLKGVDSTLKIQPAELGDSAMYLCASSYPLGRDGDTIYFGEGSWLTVV.

This sequence joins TRBV19 and TRBJ2-7; 9 positions match TRBD1. V gave up 5 bases and J gave up 2 bases; unmatched junction bases: 4. This CDR3 is 14 amino acids long. Germline values: CDR1 LNHDA, CDR2 SQIVND (reference sequence). CDR3 protein: CASSFGTGPYEQYF. The CDR3 DNA sequence: TGTGCCAGTAGTTTCGGGACAGGGCCCTACGAGCAGTACTTC. The full variable domain, with the rest looked up from reference TRBV19 and TRBJ2-7, is DGGITQSPKYLFRKEGQNVTLSCEQNLNHDAMYWYRQDPGQGLRLIYYSQIVNDFQKGDIAEGYSVSREKKESFPLTVTSAQKNPTAFYLCASSFGTGPYEQYFGPGTRLTVT.

The J gene is TRBJ2-3, the V gene TRBV20-1; TRBD1 or TRBD2 may be the D gene (7 bases each). V was clipped by 0 bases and J by 5 bases, with 12 bases between them. The CDR3 totals 14 residues. CDR1 and CDR2 from the germline V gene are DFQATT and SNEGSKA (reference sequence). The CDR3 reads CSARDVRGGDTQYF. CDR3 DNA: TGCAGTGCTAGAGATGTCAGGGGGGGAGATACGCAGTATTTT.

The chain combines TRBV20-1 with TRBJ2-5; TRBD2 is a possible D gene (6 bases). The germline V and J ends were trimmed by 3 bases and 8 bases, with 10 bases remaining between them. The CDR3 has 11 residues. The germline V gene encodes CDR1 DFQATT and CDR2 SNEGSKA (reference sequence). The CDR3 here is CSARVGGTQYF. The CDR3 nucleotides read TGCAGTGCTAGGGTGGGGGGAACCCAGTACTTC.

The rearrangement uses TRBV7-9 and TRBJ2-2; D possibly uses TRBD1 or TRBD2 (5 bases each). V was cut by 4 bases and J by 11 bases, with 11 bases left in between. CDR3 length: 12 residues. CDR1 SEHNR and CDR2 FQNEAQ come from the germline V gene (reference sequence). As DNA, the CDR3 is TGTGCCAGCAGCTCGGGGACGTACGAGCTGTTTTTT. Amino acid sequence: CASSSGTYELFF.

The rearrangement links TRBV11-2 to TRBJ2-7, with 7 bases that match TRBD2. The CDR3 is 14 amino acids. V shed 9 bases, J shed 2 bases, and the junction held 10 bases outside the gene matches. CDR1 and CDR2 (germline): SGHAT, FQNNGV. As DNA, the CDR3 is TGTGCCAGTGCTAGCGGTTCAATCGCCTACGAGCAGTACTTC. Protein: CASASGSIAYEQYF.

This chain links TRBV19 with TRBJ2-7; D not resolved. This CDR3 comprises 13 residues. Trimming cost V 0 bases and J 1 base, with 4 bases left between them. Germline V gene lookup returns CDR1 LNHDA and CDR2 SQIVND (reference sequence). Here the CDR3 reads CASSIDLSYEQYF. The CDR3 DNA follows: TGTGCCAGTAGTATAGACTTATCCTACGAGCAGTACTTC.

The chain has TRBV4-3 and TRBJ2-3, with a possible D match to TRBD2 (7 bases). The CDR3 has 15 residues. V was cut by 0 bases and J by 4 bases, with 11 bases left in between. The germline gives CDR1 LGHNA, CDR2 YSLEER. The CDR3 DNA reads TGCGCCAGCAGCCAAGATCGAGGGGGGGCAGATACGCAGTATTTT. Translating it yields CASSQDRGGADTQYF.

There are many counts of this clonotype. The chain has TRBV7-9 and TRBJ1-1, with a weak D call TRBD1 (6 bases). Trimming cost V 3 bases and J 1 base, with 12 bases left between them. Looked up from germline, CDR1 is SEHNR and CDR2 is FQNEAQ (reference sequence). The CDR3 spans 15 residues. The CDR3 DNA is TGTGCCAGCAGCTTCCCGGGACAAACGAACACTGAAGCTTTCTTT. This gives the protein CASSFPGQTNTEAFF.

J is TRBJ2-3 and V is TRBV2; D is unclear. Germline CDR1 and CDR2: SNHLY and FYNNEI. CDR3 length: 10 amino acids. The V end lost 8 bases, the J end lost 8 bases, and 8 bases lay between the germline ends. The chain's CDR3 is CASVRSTQYF. The CDR3 DNA is TGTGCCAGCGTTCGCAGTACGCAGTATTTT.

The chain is built from TRBV10-3 and TRBJ1-1; no clear D gene. Germline V gives CDR1 ENHRY, CDR2 SYGVKD. This CDR3 has 11 amino acids. V was pared by 2 bases and J by 10 bases, with 8 bases between. CDR3 nucleotide sequence: TGTGCCATCAGTGAGCTTGGCCGAGCTTTCTTT. This gives the protein CAISELGRAFF.

The V call is TRBV7-9, the J call TRBJ2-3; 8 bases align to TRBD1. The ends lost 5 bases at V and 3 bases at J; junction bases unmatched: 7. The CDR3 is 15 residues long. CDR1 is SEHNR and CDR2 is FQNEAQ in the germline V gene (reference sequence). The CDR3 region is CASSTRQGPTDTQYF. CDR3 sequence (DNA): TGTGCCAGCAGCACCAGACAGGGGCCTACAGATACGCAGTATTTT.

A note on this clonotype: At one end the junction does not follow the germline gene, possibly because of a read error. The V call is TRBV2, the J call TRBJ2-5; no clear D. Germline V gene data show CDR1 as SNHLY and CDR2 as FYNNEI. This CDR3 contains 14 residues. The CDR3 here is CASSQGGLGETQYF. DNA for the CDR3: TGCGCCAGCAGCCAAGGTGGCCTGGGGGAGACCCAGTACTTC.

Many counts were recorded for this clonotype. This sequence joins TRBV27 and TRBJ2-7, with D uncertain. Trimming stripped 8 bases from V and 6 bases from J, with 11 bases between. Germline assignment: CDR1 MNHEY and CDR2 SMNVEV (reference sequence). The CDR3 is made up of 11 amino acids. CDR3 amino acids: CASGWTPEQYF. CDR3 bases: TGTGCCAGCGGATGGACCCCCGAGCAGTACTTC.

This chain uses TRBV7-3 with TRBJ2-7; a possible D gene is TRBD2 (6 bases). The CDR3 spans 13 residues. Deletions cut 2 bases from V and 3 bases from J, with 8 bases between. CDR1 is SGHTA, CDR2 FQGTGA, per germline. The CDR3 DNA reads TGTGCCAGCAGCTTAGGAGGGGACTACGAGCAGTACTTC. Amino acids: CASSLGGDYEQYF.

The rearrangement uses TRBV5-1 and TRBJ2-1; 9 bases are shared with TRBD2. J was trimmed by 2 bases and V by 1 base; bases with no gene match: 4. The V gene's germline CDR1 is SGHRS and CDR2 YFSETQ. This CDR3 spans 16 amino acids. CDR3 sequence (DNA): TGCGCCAGCAGCTTGACGGCGGGGGGGACCTACAATGAGCAGTTCTTC. Its protein is CASSLTAGGTYNEQFF. Full variable domain (outside the CDR3, taken from reference TRBV5-1 and TRBJ2-1): KAGVTQTPRYLIKTRGQQVTLSCSPISGHRSVSWYQQTPGQGLQFLFEYFSETQRNKGNFPGRFSGRQFSNSRSEMNVSTLELGDSALYLCASSLTAGGTYNEQFFGPGTRLTVL.

This clonotype has more than one count but fewer than ten. The chain employs TRBV7-8 and TRBJ2-7; D call uncertain. V was shortened by 2 bases and J by 1 base, with 6 bases between the two germline ends. The CDR3 spans 13 residues. Germline V lookup: CDR1 SGHVS, CDR2 FQNEAQ. CDR3 in DNA: TGTGCCAGCAGCTTAACCTGGTCCTACGAGCAGTACTTC. Its protein product is CASSLTWSYEQYF. Full variable domain (outside the CDR3, taken from reference TRBV7-8 and TRBJ2-7): GAGVSQSPRYKVAKRGQDVALRCDPISGHVSLFWYQQALGQGPEFLTYFQNEAQLDKSGLPSDRFFAERPEGSVSTLKIQRTQQEDSAVYLCASSLTWSYEQYFGPGTRLTVT.

This clonotype was detected ten times or more. The chain joins TRBV19 to TRBJ1-2, with 9 bases identical to TRBD1. Germline CDR1 and CDR2: LNHDA and SQIVND (reference sequence). This CDR3 has 14 residues. Trimming cost V 7 bases and J 2 bases; bases outside gene matches: 5. For the CDR3, the DNA is TGTGCCAGTAACACAGGGGGCCAGAACTATGGCTACACCTTC. Protein product: CASNTGGQNYGYTF.

The V and J genes are TRBV20-1 and TRBJ2-1, with TRBD1 as a possible D gene (5 bases). V gave up 0 bases and J gave up 7 bases, with 10 bases separating them. The CDR3 covers 13 residues. Per germline, CDR1 DFQATT and CDR2 SNEGSKA (reference sequence). The CDR3 protein is CSAREAGWNEQFF. The CDR3 DNA is TGCAGTGCTAGAGAGGCAGGGTGGAATGAGCAGTTCTTC.